This passage covers 7 T cell receptor beta chains from one sample sequenced in a study of blood T cell repertoires in COVID-19. Profiling relied on immunoSEQ multiplex PCR, and the TCRdb table lists in-frame clones only, not all of them. The table lists about 360,000 clones, around 87% of them singletons. The sample was PBMCs or T cells enriched from blood (not recorded which). Every receptor here comes from a man younger than 40 who had recovered from COVID-19.

The CDR3 DNA follows: TGTGCCAGCAGCGGGGGGCAGCTCACCGGGGAGCTGTTTTTT. Its translation is CASSGGQLTGELFF. The chain recombines TRBV9 with TRBJ2-2; TRBD1 is a possible D gene (6 bases). Germline values: CDR1 SGDLS, CDR2 YYNGEE. V lost 3 bases, J lost 4 bases, and 10 bases lay in between. The CDR3 has 14 residues.

The chain links TRBV28 to TRBJ1-2, with TRBD1 matching 7 bases. The CDR3 covers 14 residues. Germline values: CDR1 MDHEN, CDR2 SYDVKM. The V and J ends lost 10 bases and 3 bases, in that order; junction bases with no gene match: 11. DNA for the CDR3: TGTGCCACTGACAGGGCGCCGAGGGACTATGGCTACACCTTC. Protein: CATDRAPRDYGYTF.

This clone was seen just once. V gene TRBV30 combines with J gene TRBJ1-5, with TRBD1 matching over 8 bases. The CDR3 extends over 12 amino acids. Trimming removed 8 bases from V and 4 bases from J; junction bases left unmatched: 4. The germline gives CDR1 GTSNPN, CDR2 SVGIG (reference sequence). The CDR3 DNA is TGTGCCGGTAACAGGGGGAATCAGCCCCAGCATTTT. Translated: CAGNRGNQPQHF.

This sequence joins TRBV6-5 and TRBJ2-7; tentative D call: TRBD2 (5 bases). Germline V CDR1 and CDR2: MNHEY, SVGAGI. V lost 10 bases to trimming and J lost 2 bases, with 18 bases between them. The CDR3 length is 14 residues. For the CDR3, the DNA is TGTGCCACCTACCCCGGGGTCCCAACCTACGAGCAGTACTTC. Amino acid sequence: CATYPGVPTYEQYF.

The chain combines TRBV11-2 with TRBJ2-5, with TRBD1 matching 7 bases. From germline, CDR1 is SGHAT and CDR2 FQNNGV. J was trimmed by 2 bases and V by 5 bases; bases with no gene match: 5. The CDR3 length is 14 residues. The CDR3 DNA reads TGTGCCAGCAGCCTGGGGACAGATCAAGAGACCCAGTACTTC. Its protein is CASSLGTDQETQYF.

This clone showed up just once. The rearrangement uses TRBV2 and TRBJ1-1, with 10 bases matching TRBD1. Trimming cost V 7 bases and J 5 bases; bases outside gene matches: 7. The germline gives CDR1 SNHLY, CDR2 FYNNEI. CDR3 length: 14 residues. The CDR3 loop reads CASTRQGALTEAFF. In DNA form, the CDR3 reads TGTGCCAGCACCCGACAGGGGGCGCTGACTGAAGCTTTCTTT.

This chain joins TRBV2 and TRBJ2-1; TRBD2 matches at 9 bases. Looked up from germline, CDR1 is SNHLY and CDR2 is FYNNEI. The CDR3 is 14 residues long. The V gene end was trimmed by 7 bases and the J gene end by 4 bases; junction bases not matched to a gene: 5. CDR3 residues: CASTLAGMYNEQFF. In nucleotides, the CDR3 is TGTGCCAGCACCCTAGCGGGGATGTACAATGAGCAGTTCTTC.